This T cell receptor (beta chain) derives from a study of blood T cell repertoires in COVID-19. TCRdb's table, derived via immunoSEQ multiplex PCR, lists solely in-frame clones and lacks some. The sample includes 200,000 or so clones, 80% of them seen just once. CDR3 length: 15 amino acids. The V and J ends lost 0 bases and 5 bases respectively, with 14 bases between them. Germline CDR1 and CDR2: SGHRS and YFSETQ. The sample consisted of peripheral blood. This receptor was taken from a woman in her 70s with acute or convalescent COVID-19. The rearrangement links TRBV5-1 to TRBJ2-5; D is perhaps TRBD1 (6 bases). This chain's CDR3 is CASSLEVQGWETQYF. The CDR3 nucleotides are TGCGCCAGCAGCTTGGAGGTACAGGGCTGGGAGACCCAGTACTTC.